These 27 T cell receptor beta chains were sequenced from one sample in a study of T-cell reconstitution after alpha-beta-depleted transplantation in children. The library targeted TCRbeta and was prepared with unique molecular identifiers. TCRdb reprocessed the PCR reads via MiXCR and lists one record per CDR3 protein. The sample consists of some 310,000 distinct CDR3 sequences, approximately 23% of them appearing once. The sequences come from PBMCs, mostly from graft donor cells, collected 180 days after TCRalphabeta/CD19-depleted stem cell transplant. These TCRs come from a male patient aged 10 to 17 who had a stem cell transplant for acute lymphoblastic leukemia, so the T cells may come from the graft donor.

This clonotype was seen only once. One end of the junction varies from germline; a read error may be responsible. The chain joins TRBV12-3 or TRBV12-4 to TRBJ1-6; 12 bases match TRBD1. CDR3 length: 14 amino acids. In DNA form, the CDR3 reads TGTGCCAGCAGTCCGGGACAGGGGGCGGTCAACCCCGTCTTT. As protein: CASSPGQGAVNPVF.

This clonotype has a handful of counts. The rearrangement joins TRBV12-3 or TRBV12-4 to TRBJ2-3; D is ambiguous. V shed 1 base and J shed 0 bases, with 5 bases lying between them. The CDR3 is 14 residues long. The DNA of the CDR3 is TGTGCCAGCAGTTTAGAAGATAGCACAGATACGCAGTATTTT. This encodes CASSLEDSTDTQYF.

The V gene is TRBV29-1, the J gene TRBJ1-2, with D tentatively TRBD1 (5 bases). Germline V gene sequence: CDR1 SQVTM, CDR2 ANQGSEA. The CDR3 is made up of 13 amino acids. V lost 1 base to trimming and J lost 2 bases, with 8 bases between them. The CDR3: CSVEGTQNYGYTF. Here the CDR3 DNA reads TGCAGCGTTGAAGGGACACAGAACTATGGCTACACCTTC.

The V call is TRBV9, the J call TRBJ2-5; TRBD2 matches 9 bases. The junction had 5 bases not matched to a gene; V was cut back by 0 bases and J by 5 bases. CDR1 is SGDLS and CDR2 is YYNGEE in the germline V gene. This CDR3 is 15 amino acids long. DNA of the CDR3: TGTGCCAGCAGCGTAGTATTGCGGGAGGGGGAGACCCAGTACTTC. It yields the protein CASSVVLREGETQYF.

The chain combines TRBV9 with TRBJ2-2, with 7 bases that match TRBD1. J gave up 4 bases and V 3 bases, and 9 bases lay outside the gene matches. This CDR3 spans 16 amino acids. CDR1 and CDR2 from the germline V gene are SGDLS and YYNGEE. CDR3 sequence: CASSAGGQIPTGELFF. The DNA of the CDR3 is TGTGCCAGCAGCGCAGGGGGACAGATCCCCACCGGGGAGCTGTTTTTT.

The chain employs TRBV7-9 and TRBJ2-7, with D possibly called TRBD1 or TRBD2 (5 bases each). The germline CDR1 and CDR2 sequences are SEHNR and FQNEAQ (reference sequence). The CDR3 runs to 15 residues. V was cut by 2 bases and J by 6 bases, with 17 bases left in between. In DNA, the CDR3 is TGTGCCAGCAGCTTACAACCAGGGACCCTAGGCGAGCAGTACTTC. Translation: CASSLQPGTLGEQYF.

The chain employs TRBV28 and TRBJ2-7; tentatively, D is TRBD1 or TRBD2 (5 bases each). Germline CDR1 MDHEN, CDR2 SYDVKM. This CDR3 has 14 amino acids. The germline V and J ends were trimmed by 4 bases and 0 bases, with 10 bases remaining between them. The CDR3 bases are TGTGCCAGCAGTTCAAGGGACGGCTCCTACGAGCAGTACTTC. It specifies CASSSRDGSYEQYF.

Only a few counts were recorded for this clonotype. The V and J genes are TRBV20-1 and TRBJ2-2; 10 positions agree with TRBD2. V lost 5 bases, J lost 1 base, and 1 base stayed unmatched. Germline V lookup: CDR1 DFQATT, CDR2 SNEGSKA (reference sequence). The CDR3 totals 14 residues. CDR3 region: CSARTSGNTGELFF. CDR3 sequence (DNA): TGCAGTGCTCGGACTAGCGGGAACACCGGGGAGCTGTTTTTT.

J is TRBJ2-5 and V is TRBV28; D gene unclear. The germline V gene encodes CDR1 MDHEN and CDR2 SYDVKM. The CDR3 loop spans 12 amino acids. The ends were cut back, 3 bases at V and 5 bases at J, with 7 bases in the middle. The CDR3 reads CASSFNAETQYF. CDR3 sequence (DNA): TGTGCCAGCAGTTTCAATGCGGAGACCCAGTACTTC.

This clonotype has more than one count but fewer than ten. The chain has TRBV9 and TRBJ2-1; D is ambiguous. Trimming left V 0 bases short and J 4 bases short, with 11 bases between. Germline loops: CDR1 SGDLS, CDR2 YYNGEE. This CDR3 has 15 amino acids. CDR3 coding DNA: TGTGCCAGCAGCGTAGCTGTCACTGCGTACAATGAGCAGTTCTTC. It codes for CASSVAVTAYNEQFF.

The sample holds a few counts of this clonotype. The rearrangement joins TRBV29-1 to TRBJ1-2, with D possibly matching TRBD1 (5 bases). The V and J ends lost 6 bases and 2 bases respectively, with 16 bases between them. CDR3 length equals 14 residues. Germline CDR1 is SQVTM and CDR2 is ANQGSEA. This chain's CDR3 is CSVVGTSANYGYTF. The DNA for the CDR3 is TGCAGCGTAGTAGGGACGTCGGCAAACTATGGCTACACCTTC. The full variable domain, in which reference TRBV29-1 and TRBJ1-2 provide the parts outside the CDR3, is SAVISQKPSRDICQRGTSLTIQCQVDSQVTMMFWYRQQPGQSLTLIATANQGSEATYESGFVIDKFPISRPNLTFSTLTVSNMSPEDSSIYLCSVVGTSANYGYTFGSGTRLTVV.

The gene calls are TRBV28 and TRBJ1-2; D remains ambiguous. CDR3 size: 11 residues. The germline gives CDR1 MDHEN, CDR2 SYDVKM. The germline V and J ends were trimmed by 6 bases and 5 bases, with 7 bases remaining between them. The CDR3 reads CASSHRYGYTF. For the CDR3, the DNA is TGTGCCAGCAGCCACCGATATGGCTACACCTTC.

This clonotype appeared a few times. This chain connects TRBV7-9 to TRBJ2-1; 9 positions match TRBD2. Germline assignment: CDR1 SEHNR and CDR2 FQNEAQ (reference sequence). V was pared by 4 bases and J by 4 bases, with 11 bases of the junction left unmatched. CDR3 length: 17 amino acids. The CDR3 coding sequence is TGTGCCAGCAGCTGGACGGGACTAGCTAAGGGGTACAATGAGCAGTTCTTC. This sequence encodes CASSWTGLAKGYNEQFF.

This chain links TRBV12-3 or TRBV12-4 with TRBJ1-1; TRBD1 might be the D (6 bases). This CDR3 contains 14 residues. The V gene lost 5 bases and the J gene lost 1 base, with 11 bases spanning the gap. CDR3 protein: CASSARGRNTEAFF. In DNA form, the CDR3 reads TGTGCCAGCAGTGCTAGGGGGAGGAACACTGAAGCTTTCTTT.

J is TRBJ1-3 and V is TRBV29-1, with no clear D. Deletions cut 3 bases from V and 0 bases from J, with 9 bases between. Per the germline V gene, CDR1 is SQVTM and CDR2 is ANQGSEA. This CDR3 region has 14 residues. The CDR3 loop reads CSVDLAGSGNTIYF. The CDR3 region has the DNA TGCAGCGTTGACCTCGCAGGCTCTGGAAACACCATATATTTT.

This clonotype was seen more than once but under ten times. This chain connects TRBV5-1 to TRBJ1-4; TRBD1 is a possible D gene (5 bases). V gave up 2 bases and J gave up 8 bases, with 16 bases separating them. The CDR3 has 15 amino acids. Germline-derived CDR1 and CDR2 are SGHRS and YFSETQ. The CDR3 here is CASSFYAGTEEKLFF. The CDR3 nucleotides read TGCGCCAGCAGCTTCTATGCAGGGACGGAGGAAAAACTGTTTTTT.

V usage is TRBV6-5 and J usage is TRBJ2-7, with D possibly called TRBD1 or TRBD2 (5 bases each). CDR3 length: 16 residues. V lost 0 bases and J lost 1, with 13 bases in between. Looked up from germline, CDR1 is MNHEY and CDR2 is SVGAGI. CDR3: CASSYSGWDGSYEQYF. The CDR3 DNA follows: TGTGCCAGCAGTTACTCGGGATGGGACGGGTCCTACGAGCAGTACTTC.

This chain's CDR3 is CASSYRGGTDTQYF. DNA of the CDR3: TGTGCCAGCAGCTATCGGGGGGGCACAGATACGCAGTATTTT. The chain employs TRBV7-3 and TRBJ2-3; 7 bases are a match to TRBD2. The germline gives CDR1 SGHTA, CDR2 FQGTGA. This CDR3 contains 14 residues. The V and J ends lost 4 bases and 1 base, in that order; junction bases with no gene match: 2.

This clonotype was seen repeatedly, ten times or more. V usage is TRBV14 and J usage is TRBJ2-3; possibly TRBD1 or TRBD2 for D (5 bases each). Germline V gene lookup returns CDR1 SGHDN and CDR2 FVKESK. This CDR3 spans 15 amino acids. The V end was cut by 4 bases, the J end by 5 bases, with 16 bases between. The CDR3 DNA reads as TGTGCCAGCAGCCCCATGGGGGATCCAGGAGATACGCAGTATTTT. This codes for CASSPMGDPGDTQYF.

The gene calls are TRBV3-1 and TRBJ1-1; D uncertain. CDR1 and CDR2 (germline): LGHDT, YNNKEL (reference sequence). The CDR3 length is 15 residues. Deletions cut 5 bases from V and 0 bases from J, with 13 bases between. The CDR3 DNA is TGTGCCAGCAGCAGTACGCGGGCCCTGAACACTGAAGCTTTCTTT. As protein: CASSSTRALNTEAFF. The full variable domain, rest sourced from reference TRBV3-1 and TRBJ1-1, is DTAVSQTPKYLVTQMGNDKSIKCEQNLGHDTMYWYKQDSKKFLKIMFSYNNKELIINETVPNRFSPKSPDKAHLNLHINSLELGDSAVYFCASSSTRALNTEAFFGQGTRLTVV.

This clonotype showed up just a few times. The chain combines TRBV2 with TRBJ2-7; 8 bases agree with TRBD2. The CDR3 has 15 amino acids. Germline CDR1 SNHLY, CDR2 FYNNEI. J gave up 4 bases and V 1 base, and 6 bases lay outside the gene matches. DNA for the CDR3: TGTGCCAGCAGTGAAGGGAGCGGGAGCCGATACGAGCAGTACTTC. Translation gives CASSEGSGSRYEQYF.

In its sample, this clonotype was seen many times. The chain is built from TRBV7-2 and TRBJ2-1, with D perhaps matching TRBD2 (6 bases). CDR3 length equals 15 residues. Germline V lookup: CDR1 SGHTA, CDR2 FQGNSA. Trimming removed 1 base from V and 0 bases from J, with 7 bases in between. The DNA of the CDR3 is TGTGCCAGCAGCTTAGGCGGGACCTCCTACAATGAGCAGTTCTTC. It codes for CASSLGGTSYNEQFF.

This rearrangement joins TRBV13 to TRBJ2-7; the match to TRBD1 covers 9 bases. J lost 5 bases, V lost 2 bases, and 7 bases had no gene match. Germline V gene lookup returns CDR1 PRHDT and CDR2 FYEKMQ (reference sequence). CDR3 size: 15 residues. The CDR3 region has the DNA TGTGCCAGCAGCTTAACATACAGGGGGCTAAACGAGCAGTACTTC. This gives the protein CASSLTYRGLNEQYF.

This clonotype was counted between two and nine times. The genes are TRBV12-3 or TRBV12-4 and TRBJ2-1; D is possibly TRBD1 (7 bases). The CDR3 consists of 15 residues. V was clipped by 5 bases and J by 6 bases, with 17 bases between them. CDR3 loop: CASSIQGRFVNEQFF. In DNA, the CDR3 is TGTGCCAGCAGTATACAGGGGAGGTTTGTCAATGAGCAGTTCTTC.

This clonotype was observed a few times. The chain couples TRBV5-1 to TRBJ2-5, with 9 positions matching TRBD2. The junction had 12 bases not matched to a gene; V was cut back by 4 bases and J by 2 bases. CDR1 and CDR2 from the germline V gene are SGHRS and YFSETQ. This CDR3 region has 17 residues. This chain's CDR3 is CASSPRGAGGPQETQYF. The CDR3 DNA follows: TGCGCCAGCAGCCCGCGTGGGGCGGGAGGGCCACAAGAGACCCAGTACTTC.

The chain has TRBV15 and TRBJ2-7; D may be TRBD2 (5 bases). This CDR3 contains 16 residues. V dropped 1 base and J dropped 1 base, with 14 bases sitting between them. Germline lookup yields CDR1 LNHNV and CDR2 YYDKDF (reference sequence). The CDR3 bases are TGTGCCACCAGCAGAGGTGGAGGCGGGCGATCCTACGAGCAGTACTTC. Translation gives CATSRGGGGRSYEQYF.

V and J are TRBV7-6 and TRBJ2-3; 8 positions match TRBD2. J lost 0 bases, V lost 2 bases, and 4 bases had no gene match. Germline lookup yields CDR1 SGHVS and CDR2 FNYEAQ. This CDR3 is 16 amino acids long. In nucleotides, the CDR3 is TGTGCCAGCAGCTTATCTAGCGGGTATAGCACAGATACGCAGTATTTT. Translating gives CASSLSSGYSTDTQYF.